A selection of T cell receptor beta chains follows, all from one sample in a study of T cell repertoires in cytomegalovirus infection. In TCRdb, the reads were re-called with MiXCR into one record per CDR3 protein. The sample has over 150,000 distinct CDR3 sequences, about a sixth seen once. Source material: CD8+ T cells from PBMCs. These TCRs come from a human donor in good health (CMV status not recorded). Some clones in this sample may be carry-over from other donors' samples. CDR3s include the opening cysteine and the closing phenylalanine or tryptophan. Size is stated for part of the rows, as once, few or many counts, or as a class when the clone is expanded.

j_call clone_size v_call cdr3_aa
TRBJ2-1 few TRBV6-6 CASSAGDGEQFF
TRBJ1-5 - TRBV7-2 CASSSLAGQSVLSNQPQHF
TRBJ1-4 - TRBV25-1 CASSESWQGDEKLFF
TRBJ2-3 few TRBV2 CASSEWASGGRESTDTQYF
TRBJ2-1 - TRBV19 CASSMGLGEQFF
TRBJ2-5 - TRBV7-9 CASSLAGGSLEETQYF
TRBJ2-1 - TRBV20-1 CSAIAVTVHNEQFF
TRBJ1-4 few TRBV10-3 CAISEGEKLFF
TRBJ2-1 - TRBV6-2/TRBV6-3 CASSYFGTSGGRNRNEQFF
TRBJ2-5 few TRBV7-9 CASSLRKGAQETQYF
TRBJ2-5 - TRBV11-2 CASSLWDQETQYF
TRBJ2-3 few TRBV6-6 CASSYRGPGRGTDTQYF
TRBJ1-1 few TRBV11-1 CASSPRHLKAFF
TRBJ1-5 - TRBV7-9 CASSSRGGPYSNQPQHF
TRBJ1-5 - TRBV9 CASSVGGGTNQPQHF
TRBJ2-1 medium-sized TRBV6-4 CASSGSSGGANEQFF
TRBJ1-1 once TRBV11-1 CASSSTEMNTEAFF
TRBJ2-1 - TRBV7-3 CASSLEPNNEQFF
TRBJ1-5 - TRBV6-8 CASSYMGGQPQHF
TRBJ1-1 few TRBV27 CASRQTVRTEAFF
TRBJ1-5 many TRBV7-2 CASSLAGGFNQPQHF
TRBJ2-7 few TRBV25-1 CASSAGADEQYF
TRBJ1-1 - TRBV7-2 CASSLVTSDRVNTEAFF
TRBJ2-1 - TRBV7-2 CATQGRSLVHEQFF
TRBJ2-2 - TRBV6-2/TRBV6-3 CASSYSDRGPPGELFF
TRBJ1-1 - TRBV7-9 CASSLVTPESLMNTEAFF
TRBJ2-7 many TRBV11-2 CASSLAGGSYEQYF
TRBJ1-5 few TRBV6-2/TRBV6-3 CASSYSRTGPYQPQHF
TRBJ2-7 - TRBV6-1 CASSEGGTGSYEQYF
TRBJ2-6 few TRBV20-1 CSARDREYTGVGANVLTF
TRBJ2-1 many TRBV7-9 CASSLVAEQFF
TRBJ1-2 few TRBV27 CASSPWLGGNGYTF
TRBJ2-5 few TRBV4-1 CASSQDQEGPETQYF
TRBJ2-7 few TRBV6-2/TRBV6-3 CASRLASGVDSYEQYF
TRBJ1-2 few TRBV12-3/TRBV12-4 CASSPISPEGYTF
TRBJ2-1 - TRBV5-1 CASSASGTNGRSVYNEQFF
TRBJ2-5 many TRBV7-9 CASSPHSGGTQETQYF
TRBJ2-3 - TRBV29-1 CSVESGGTQYF
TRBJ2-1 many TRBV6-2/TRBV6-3 CASSYTEQGSPSSYNEQFF
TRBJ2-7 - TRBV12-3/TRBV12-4 CASSLNSGVEQYF
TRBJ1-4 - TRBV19 CASSTRRGLNRLNDEKLFF
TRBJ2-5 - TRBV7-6 CASSGRDRAETQYF
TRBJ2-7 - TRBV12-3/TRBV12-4 CASSSGLPQDEQYF
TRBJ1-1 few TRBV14 CASSLTGGSEAFF
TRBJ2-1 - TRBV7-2 CANSLIGQRNEQFF
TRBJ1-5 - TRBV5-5 CASNRQGSNQPQHF
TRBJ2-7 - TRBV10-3 CAISESGQGYEQYF